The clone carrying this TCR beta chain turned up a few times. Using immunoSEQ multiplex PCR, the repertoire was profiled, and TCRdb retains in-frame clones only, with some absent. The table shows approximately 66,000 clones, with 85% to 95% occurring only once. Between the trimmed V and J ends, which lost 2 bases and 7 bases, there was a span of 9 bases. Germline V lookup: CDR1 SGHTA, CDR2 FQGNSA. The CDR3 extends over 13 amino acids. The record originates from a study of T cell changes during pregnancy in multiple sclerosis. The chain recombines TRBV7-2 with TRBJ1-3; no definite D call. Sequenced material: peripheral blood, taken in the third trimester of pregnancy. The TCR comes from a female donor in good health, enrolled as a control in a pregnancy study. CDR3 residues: CASSLTGSNTIYF. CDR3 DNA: TGTGCCAGCAGCTTAACGGGTAGCAACACCATATATTTT.